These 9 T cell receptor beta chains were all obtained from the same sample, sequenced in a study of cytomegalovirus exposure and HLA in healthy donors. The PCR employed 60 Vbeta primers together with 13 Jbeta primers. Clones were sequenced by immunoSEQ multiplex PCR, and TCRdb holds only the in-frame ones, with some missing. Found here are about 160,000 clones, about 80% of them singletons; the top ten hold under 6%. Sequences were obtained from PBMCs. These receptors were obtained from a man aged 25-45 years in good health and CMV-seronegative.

The CDR3 bases are TGTGCCAGCAGTAAGGTGGCAGGGGGGCGCGAAGAGACCCAGTACTTC. As protein: CASSKVAGGREETQYF. The chain is built from TRBV5-4 and TRBJ2-5, with D maybe TRBD1 (7 bases). CDR3 length: 16 amino acids. Germline values: CDR1 SGHNT, CDR2 YYREEE (reference sequence). Between the trimmed V and J ends, which lost 5 bases and 3 bases, there was a span of 20 bases. The full variable domain, its missing parts supplied by reference TRBV5-4 and TRBJ2-5, is ETGVTQSPTHLIKTRGQQVTLRCSSQSGHNTVSWYQQALGQGPQFIFQYYREEENGRGNFPPRFSGLQFPNYSSELNVNALELDDSALYLCASSKVAGGREETQYFGPGTRLLVL.

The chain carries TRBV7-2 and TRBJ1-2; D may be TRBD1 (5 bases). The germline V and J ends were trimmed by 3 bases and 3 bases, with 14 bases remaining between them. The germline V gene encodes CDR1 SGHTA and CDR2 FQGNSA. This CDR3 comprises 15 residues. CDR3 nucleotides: TGTGCCAGCAGCTTTGACTCAGGGTCTTACTATGGCTACACCTTC. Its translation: CASSFDSGSYYGYTF.

The CDR3 is CASGTAIWDTQYF. The DNA for the CDR3 is TGTGCCAGCGGGACAGCCATATGGGATACGCAGTATTTT. The V gene is TRBV6-1, the J gene TRBJ2-3; TRBD1 aligns across 7 bases. The CDR3 spans 13 residues. Germline lookup yields CDR1 MNHNS and CDR2 SASEGT. V lost 8 bases, J lost 6 bases, and 8 bases stayed unmatched.

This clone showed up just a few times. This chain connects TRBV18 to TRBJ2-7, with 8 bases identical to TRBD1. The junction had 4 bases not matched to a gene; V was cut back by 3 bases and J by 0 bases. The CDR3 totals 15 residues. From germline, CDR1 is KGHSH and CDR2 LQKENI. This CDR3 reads CASSPWTGRSYEQYF. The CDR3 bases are TGTGCCAGCTCACCCTGGACAGGGCGCTCCTACGAGCAGTACTTC.

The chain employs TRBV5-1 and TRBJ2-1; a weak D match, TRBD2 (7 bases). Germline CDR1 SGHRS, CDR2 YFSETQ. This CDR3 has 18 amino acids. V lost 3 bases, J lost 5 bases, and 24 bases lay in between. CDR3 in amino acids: CASSSYPTNSGGHNEQFF. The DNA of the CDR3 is TGCGCCAGCAGCTCGTACCCCACCAATTCCGGGGGGCACAATGAGCAGTTCTTC.

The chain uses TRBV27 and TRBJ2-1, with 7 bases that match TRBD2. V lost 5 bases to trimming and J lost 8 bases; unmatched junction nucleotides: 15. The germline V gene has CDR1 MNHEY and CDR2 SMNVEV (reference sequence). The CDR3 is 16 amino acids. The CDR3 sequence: CASSTLVGRAGDEQFF. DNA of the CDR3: TGTGCCAGCAGTACCCTAGTTGGTAGGGCGGGAGATGAGCAGTTCTTC.

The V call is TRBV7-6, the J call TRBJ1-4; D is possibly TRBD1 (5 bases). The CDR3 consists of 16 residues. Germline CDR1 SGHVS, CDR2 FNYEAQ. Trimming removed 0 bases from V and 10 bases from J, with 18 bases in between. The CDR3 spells CASSLARGPPGGKLFF. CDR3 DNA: TGTGCCAGCAGCTTAGCGCGTGGTCCCCCCGGGGGAAAACTGTTTTTT. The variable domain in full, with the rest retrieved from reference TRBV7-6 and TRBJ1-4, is GAGVSQSPRYKVTKRGQDVALRCDPISGHVSLYWYRQALGQGPEFLTYFNYEAQQDKSGLPNDRFSAERPEGSISTLTIQRTEQRDSAMYRCASSLARGPPGGKLFFGSGTQLSVL.

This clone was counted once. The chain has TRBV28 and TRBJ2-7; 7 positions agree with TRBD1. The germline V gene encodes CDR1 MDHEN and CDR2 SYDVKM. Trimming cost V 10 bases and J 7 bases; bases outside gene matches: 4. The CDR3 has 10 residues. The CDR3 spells CATQGDEQYF. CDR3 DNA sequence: TGTGCCACCCAGGGGGATGAGCAGTACTTC.

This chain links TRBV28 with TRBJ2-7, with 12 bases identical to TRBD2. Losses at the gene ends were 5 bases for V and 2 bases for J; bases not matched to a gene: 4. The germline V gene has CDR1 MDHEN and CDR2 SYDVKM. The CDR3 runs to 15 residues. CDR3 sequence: CASSLSSGRAYEQYF. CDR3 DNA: TGTGCCAGCAGTCTCTCTAGCGGGAGGGCCTACGAGCAGTACTTC.